This T cell receptor beta chain derives from a study of memory CD4+ T cells and cytomegalovirus serostatus. The sort gate was single viable CD3+CD4+CD8-CD45RO+ cells for memory CD4+ T cells. Using immunoSEQ multiplex PCR, the repertoire was profiled, and TCRdb retains in-frame clones only, with some absent. This sample has roughly 50,000 clones, with roughly four fifths found just once. V shed 5 bases, J shed 5 bases, and the junction held 5 bases outside the gene matches. There are 14 residues in the CDR3. Germline values: CDR1 SNHLY, CDR2 FYNNEI. The rearrangement joins TRBV2 to TRBJ1-4; the match to TRBD1 covers 7 bases. Specimen: memory CD4+ T cells from blood. This sequence was found in an adult in good health and CMV-seronegative. CDR3 residues: CASSSTGANEKLFF. CDR3 nucleotides: TGTGCCAGCAGTAGTACAGGGGCCAATGAAAAACTGTTTTTT. Looking up the rest from reference TRBV2 and TRBJ1-4 gives the full variable domain: EPEVTQTPSHQVTQMGQEVILRCVPISNHLYFYWYRQILGQKVEFLVSFYNNEISEKSEIFDDQFSVERPDGSNFTLKIRSTKLEDSAMYFCASSSTGANEKLFFGSGTQLSVL.